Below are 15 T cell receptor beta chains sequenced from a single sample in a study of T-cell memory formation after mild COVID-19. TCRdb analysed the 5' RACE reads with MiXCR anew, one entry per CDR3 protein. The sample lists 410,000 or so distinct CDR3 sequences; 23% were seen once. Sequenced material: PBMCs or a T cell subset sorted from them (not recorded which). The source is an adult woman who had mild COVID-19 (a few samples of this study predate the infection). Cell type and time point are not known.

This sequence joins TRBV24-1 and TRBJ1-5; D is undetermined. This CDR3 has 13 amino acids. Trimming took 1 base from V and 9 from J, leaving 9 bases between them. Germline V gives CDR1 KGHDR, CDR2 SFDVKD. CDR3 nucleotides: TGTGCCACCAGTGATTTTGCTGCATCGCCCCAGCATTTT. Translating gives CATSDFAASPQHF.

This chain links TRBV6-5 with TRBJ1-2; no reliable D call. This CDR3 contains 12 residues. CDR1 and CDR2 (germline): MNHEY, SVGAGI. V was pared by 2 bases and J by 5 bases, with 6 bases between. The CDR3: CASSYAGYGYTF. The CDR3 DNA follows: TGTGCCAGCAGTTACGCTGGTTATGGCTACACCTTC.

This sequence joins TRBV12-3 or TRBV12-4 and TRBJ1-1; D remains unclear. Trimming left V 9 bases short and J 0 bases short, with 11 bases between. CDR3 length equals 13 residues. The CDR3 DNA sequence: TGTGCCAGTCATGCCCGTATGAACACTGAAGCTTTCTTT. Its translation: CASHARMNTEAFF.

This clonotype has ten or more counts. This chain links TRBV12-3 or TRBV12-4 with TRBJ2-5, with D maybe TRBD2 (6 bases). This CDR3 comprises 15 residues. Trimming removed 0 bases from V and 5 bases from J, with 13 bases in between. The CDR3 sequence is CASSLAHVGGETQYF. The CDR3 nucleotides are TGTGCCAGCAGTTTAGCGCATGTAGGAGGGGAGACCCAGTACTTC.

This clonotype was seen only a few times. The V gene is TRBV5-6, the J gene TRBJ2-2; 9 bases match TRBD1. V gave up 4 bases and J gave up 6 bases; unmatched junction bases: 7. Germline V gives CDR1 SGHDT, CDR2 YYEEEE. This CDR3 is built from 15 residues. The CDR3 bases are TGTGCCAGCAGCCCCGGGACAGGGTTTGCCGGGGAGCTGTTTTTT. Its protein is CASSPGTGFAGELFF.

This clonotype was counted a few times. This chain's CDR3 is CSAGNRAQETQYF. CDR3 DNA sequence: TGCAGTGCTGGGAACAGGGCTCAAGAGACCCAGTACTTC. The chain couples TRBV20-1 to TRBJ2-5; the D gene is possibly TRBD1 (6 bases). The CDR3 is made up of 13 amino acids. The V end lost 5 bases, the J end lost 2 bases, and 12 bases lay between the germline ends. Germline V lookup: CDR1 DFQATT, CDR2 SNEGSKA (reference sequence).

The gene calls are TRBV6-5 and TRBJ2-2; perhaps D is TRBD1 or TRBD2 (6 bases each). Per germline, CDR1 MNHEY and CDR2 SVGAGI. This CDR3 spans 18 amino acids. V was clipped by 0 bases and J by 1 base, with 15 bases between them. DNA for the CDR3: TGTGCCAGCAGTTACTCGATGGGCGGGACAAGGAACACCGGGGAGCTGTTTTTT. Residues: CASSYSMGGTRNTGELFF.

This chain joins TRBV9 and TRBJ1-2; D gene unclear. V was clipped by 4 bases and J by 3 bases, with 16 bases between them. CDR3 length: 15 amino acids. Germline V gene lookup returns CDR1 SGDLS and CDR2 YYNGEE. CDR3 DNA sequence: TGTGCCAGCAGCAACGGACGGCGGGGTGACTATGGCTACACCTTC. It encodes CASSNGRRGDYGYTF.

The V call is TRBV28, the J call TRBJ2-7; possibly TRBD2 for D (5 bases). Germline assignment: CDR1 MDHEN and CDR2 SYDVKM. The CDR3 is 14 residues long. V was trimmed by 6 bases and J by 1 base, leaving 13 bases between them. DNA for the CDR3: TGTGCCAGCAGCCCGTACGGGGAATCCTACGAGCAGTACTTC. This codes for CASSPYGESYEQYF.

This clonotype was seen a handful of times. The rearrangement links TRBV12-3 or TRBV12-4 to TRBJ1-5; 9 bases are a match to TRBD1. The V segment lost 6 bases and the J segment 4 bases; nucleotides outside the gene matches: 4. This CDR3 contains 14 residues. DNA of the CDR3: TGTGCCAGCAGGCCGGGACAGGGTAATCAGCCCCAGCATTTT. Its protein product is CASRPGQGNQPQHF.

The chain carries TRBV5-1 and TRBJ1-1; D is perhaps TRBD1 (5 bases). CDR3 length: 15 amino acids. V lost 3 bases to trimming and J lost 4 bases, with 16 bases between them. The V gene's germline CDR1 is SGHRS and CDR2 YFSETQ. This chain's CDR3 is CASSWGQGGSTEAFF. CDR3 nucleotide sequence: TGCGCCAGCAGCTGGGGCCAGGGAGGAAGCACTGAAGCTTTCTTT.

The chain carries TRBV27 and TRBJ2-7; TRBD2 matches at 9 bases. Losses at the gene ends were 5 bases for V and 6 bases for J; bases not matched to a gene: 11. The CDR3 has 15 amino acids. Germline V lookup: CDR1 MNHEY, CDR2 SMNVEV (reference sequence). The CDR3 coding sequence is TGTGCCAGCAGTCTCCAATTTGCGGGAGGGCTCGAGCAGTACTTC. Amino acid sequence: CASSLQFAGGLEQYF.

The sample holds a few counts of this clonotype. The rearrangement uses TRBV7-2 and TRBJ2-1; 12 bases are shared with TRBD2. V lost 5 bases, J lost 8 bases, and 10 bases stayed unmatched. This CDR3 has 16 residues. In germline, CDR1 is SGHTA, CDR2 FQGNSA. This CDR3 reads CASSTTSGSIWDEQFF. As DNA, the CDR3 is TGTGCCAGCAGCACGACTAGCGGGAGTATTTGGGATGAGCAGTTCTTC.

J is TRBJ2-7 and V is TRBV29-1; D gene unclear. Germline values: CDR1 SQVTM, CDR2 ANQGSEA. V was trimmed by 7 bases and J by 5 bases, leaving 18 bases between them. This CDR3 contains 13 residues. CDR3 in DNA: TGCAGCGCCGGAACCAGAGACGTCGACGAGCAGTACTTC. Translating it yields CSAGTRDVDEQYF.

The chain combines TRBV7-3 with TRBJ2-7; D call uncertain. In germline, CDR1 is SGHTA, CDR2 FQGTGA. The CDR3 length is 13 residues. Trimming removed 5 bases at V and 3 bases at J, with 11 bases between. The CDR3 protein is CASSPRFGYEQYF. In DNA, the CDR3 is TGTGCCAGCAGCCCGAGATTTGGCTACGAGCAGTACTTC. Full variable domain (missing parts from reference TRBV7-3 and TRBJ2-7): GAGVSQTPSNKVTEKGKYVELRCDPISGHTALYWYRQSLGQGPEFLIYFQGTGAADDSGLPNDRFFAVRPEGSVSTLKIQRTERGDSAVYLCASSPRFGYEQYFGPGTRLTVT.